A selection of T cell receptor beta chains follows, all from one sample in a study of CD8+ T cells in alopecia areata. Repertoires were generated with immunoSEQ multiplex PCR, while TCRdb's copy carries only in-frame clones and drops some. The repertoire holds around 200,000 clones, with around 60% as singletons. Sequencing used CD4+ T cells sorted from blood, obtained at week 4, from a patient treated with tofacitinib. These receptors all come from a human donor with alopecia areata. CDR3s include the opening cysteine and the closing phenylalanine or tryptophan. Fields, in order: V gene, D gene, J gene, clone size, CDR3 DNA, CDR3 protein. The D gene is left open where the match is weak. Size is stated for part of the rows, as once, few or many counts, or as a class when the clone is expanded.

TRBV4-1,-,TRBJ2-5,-,TGCGCCAGCAGCCCTAGACCTAGGGATCACCAAGAGACCCAGTACTTC,CASSPRPRDHQETQYF
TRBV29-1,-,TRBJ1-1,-,TGCAGCGTTGAATTGGCGATTGAAGCTTTCTTT,CSVELAIEAFF
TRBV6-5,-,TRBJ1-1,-,TGTGCCAGCAGCGGCACAGTCTCTGAAGCTTTCTTT,CASSGTVSEAFF
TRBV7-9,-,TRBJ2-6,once,TGTGCCAGCAGCTTGGGTTATCTCACTGGGGCCAACGTCCTGACTTTC,CASSLGYLTGANVLTF
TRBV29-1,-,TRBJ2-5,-,TGCAGCGTTGCCAGGGTACAAGAGACCCAGTACTTC,CSVARVQETQYF
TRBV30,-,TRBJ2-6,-,TGTGCTTTGAGGGTGATCTCTGGGGCCAACGTCCTGACTTTC,CALRVISGANVLTF
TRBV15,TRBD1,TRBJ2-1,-,TGTGCCACCAGCGGTTACGGCACCGGGACAGGGATATACAATGAGCAGTTCTTC,CATSGYGTGTGIYNEQFF
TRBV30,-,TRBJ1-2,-,TGTGCCTGGAGTGTGGGGGGAGGAGTAACCTATGGCTACACCTTC,CAWSVGGGVTYGYTF
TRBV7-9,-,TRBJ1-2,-,TGTGCCAGCAGCTTAGTCGGAGACTATGGCTACACCTTC,CASSLVGDYGYTF
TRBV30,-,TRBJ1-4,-,TGTGCCTGGAGTACGGACGGGTCTAATGAAAAACTGTTTTTT,CAWSTDGSNEKLFF
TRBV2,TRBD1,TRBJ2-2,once,TGTGCCAGCAGCGCGACAGGGATTGGCGGGGAGCTGTTTTTT,CASSATGIGGELFF
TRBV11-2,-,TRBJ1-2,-,TGTGCCAGCAGCCCAACTCGGCAGTATGGCTACACCTTC,CASSPTRQYGYTF
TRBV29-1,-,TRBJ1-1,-,TGCAGCGTCAGGGCAGGGGCGGCTGAAGCTTTCTTT,CSVRAGAAEAFF
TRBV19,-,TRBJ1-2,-,TGTGCCAGTACCGCCCTGGCCCAACATGGCTACACCTTC,CASTALAQHGYTF
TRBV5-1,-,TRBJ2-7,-,TGCGCCAGCAGCTTTGTGACCGGGAGCTCCTACGAGCAGTACTTC,CASSFVTGSSYEQYF
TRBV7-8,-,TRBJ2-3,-,TGTGCCAGCAGCGATGAAGATACGCAGTATTTT,CASSDEDTQYF
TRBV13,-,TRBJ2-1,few,TGTGCCAGCAGCGCTGTTACTAGGAGTGAGCAGTTCTTC,CASSAVTRSEQFF
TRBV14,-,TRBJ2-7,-,TGTGCCAGCAGCCAACAGGGAGACGAGCAGTACTTC,CASSQQGDEQYF
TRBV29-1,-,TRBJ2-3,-,TGCAGCGAGTCCGGGGGAAGTAAGGTGTCGTATTTT,CSESGGSKVSYF
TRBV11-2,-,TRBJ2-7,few,TGTGCCAGCAGCTTAATCACGAGGAAGGGCTACGAGCAGTACTTC,CASSLITRKGYEQYF
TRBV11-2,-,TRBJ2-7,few,TGTGCCAGCAGCCACGGTCTAGCCTCCTACGAGCAGTACTTC,CASSHGLASYEQYF
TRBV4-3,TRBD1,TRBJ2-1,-,TGCGCCAGCAGCCAACAACAAGACAGGGTTCGGTTCTTC,CASSQQQDRVRFF
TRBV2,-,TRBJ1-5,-,TGTGCCAGCAGGAGGGGCATTCAGGGAGGCAATCAGCCCCAGCATTTT,CASRRGIQGGNQPQHF
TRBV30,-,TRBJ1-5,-,TGTGCCTGGACCGGAAAGAGCAATCAGCCCCAGCATTTT,CAWTGKSNQPQHF
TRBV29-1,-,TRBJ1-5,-,TGCAGCGTTGTGGAAGCAGGGGGCAATCAGCCCCAGCATTTT,CSVVEAGGNQPQHF
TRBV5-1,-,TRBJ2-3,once,TGCGCCAGCAGCAAACGGGACACCTACACAGATACGCAGTATTTT,CASSKRDTYTDTQYF
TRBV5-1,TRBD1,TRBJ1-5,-,TGCGCCAGCAGCTTGGAAAGGGACAGGGTGTTCTACAATCAGCCCCAGCATTTT,CASSLERDRVFYNQPQHF
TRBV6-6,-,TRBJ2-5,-,TGTGCCAGCAGTTACTCGACTATCCAAGAGACCCAGTACTTC,CASSYSTIQETQYF
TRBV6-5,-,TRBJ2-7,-,TGTGCCAGCAGGGTGAACTATCCGTTGGGCGAGCAGTACTTC,CASRVNYPLGEQYF
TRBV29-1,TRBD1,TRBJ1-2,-,TGCAGCGCCAACAGACAGGGGAGCTATGGCTACACCTTC,CSANRQGSYGYTF
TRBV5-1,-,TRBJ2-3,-,TGCGCCAGCGGCCCTCGCGACAGCACAGATACGCAGTATTTT,CASGPRDSTDTQYF
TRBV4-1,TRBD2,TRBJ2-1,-,TGCGCCAGCAGCCAAGCGGGACTAGCGCCCGACAATGAGCAGTTCTTC,CASSQAGLAPDNEQFF
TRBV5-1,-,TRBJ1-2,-,TGCGCCAGCAGCTGGGGGGCGGACTATGGCTACACCTTC,CASSWGADYGYTF
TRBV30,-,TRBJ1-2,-,TGTGCCTGGAGTGTACAGGGTTCCTATGGCTACACCTTC,CAWSVQGSYGYTF
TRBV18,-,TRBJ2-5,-,TGTGCCAGCTCACCGAGGGGGACCCCGGAGACCCAGTACTTC,CASSPRGTPETQYF
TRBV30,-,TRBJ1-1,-,TGTGCCTGGAGTGTTAAGACTGAAGCTTTCTTT,CAWSVKTEAFF
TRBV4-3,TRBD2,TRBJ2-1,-,TGCGCCAGCAGCTTTAGACTAGCGGGAGTTCAAAATGAGCAGTTCTTC,CASSFRLAGVQNEQFF
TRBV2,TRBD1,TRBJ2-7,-,TGTGCCAGCAGATTACAGGGGACCACGTACGAGCAGTACTTC,CASRLQGTTYEQYF
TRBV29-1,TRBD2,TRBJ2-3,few,TGCAGCGTTGTAGACAGCGGGAGTTTGGCAGATACGCAGTATTTT,CSVVDSGSLADTQYF
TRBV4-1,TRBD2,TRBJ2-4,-,TGCGCCAGCAGCCAACCGGGAGGAGAAAACATTCAGTACTTC,CASSQPGGENIQYF
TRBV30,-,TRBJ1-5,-,TGTGCCTGGAGCGTTGACAGGAGATATAGCAATCAGCCCCAGCATTTT,CAWSVDRRYSNQPQHF
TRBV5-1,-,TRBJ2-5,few,TGCGCCAGCAGCTTTTCCAGGGGCGGCCAAGAGACCCAGTACTTC,CASSFSRGGQETQYF
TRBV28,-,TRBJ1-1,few,TGTGCCAGCGGGCCCCTAGTCACTGAAGCTTTCTTT,CASGPLVTEAFF
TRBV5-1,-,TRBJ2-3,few,TGCGCCAGCAGCTTGGTACTGACAGGAAGCACAGATACGCAGTATTTT,CASSLVLTGSTDTQYF
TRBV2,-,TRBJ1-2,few,TGTGCCAGCAGGACAGAAACCTATGGCTACACCTTC,CASRTETYGYTF
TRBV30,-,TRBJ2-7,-,TGTGCCTGGAGTGATCCCAGGGACAAGAGGAGCTACGAGCAGTACTTC,CAWSDPRDKRSYEQYF
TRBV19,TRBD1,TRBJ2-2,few,TGTGCCAGTAGTTTACAGGGGTACACCGGGGAGCTGTTTTTT,CASSLQGYTGELFF